The present TCR beta chain was sequenced within a study of OX40 agonist ivuxolimab in advanced cancers. Study in general: Intravenous ivuxolimab was administered to patients every 2 weeks at 0.01 to 10 mg/kg. Among those enrolled, mean age was 60 years (range roughly 20 to 85) and less than 90% were male. 30% to 40% of patients had received prior checkpoint inhibitor therapy.

The study, taken as a whole, reports: With doses of 0.1-3.0 mg/kg, partial responders showed among the lowest clonal expansion.

Deletions cut 3 bases from V and 0 bases from J, with 17 bases between. Germline-derived CDR1 and CDR2 are MDHEN and SYDVKM. This CDR3 comprises 17 residues. In its sample, this clone was seen a few times. Its antigen is unknown. Clones were sequenced by immunoSEQ multiplex PCR, and TCRdb holds only the in-frame ones, with some missing. Of about 11,000 clones in the sample, around 79% were seen once. The chain is built from TRBV28 and TRBJ2-5; D is possibly TRBD2 (5 bases). The TCR was taken from an adult with an advanced solid tumor such as melanoma, head and neck, liver or kidney cancer. This specimen was CD4+ or CD8+ T cells sorted from blood, taken in a trial of the OX40 agonist ivuxolimab. Written as DNA, the CDR3 is TGTGCCAGCAGTTTGCCCTTAGCGTATAGGGACCAAGAGACCCAGTACTTC. It codes for CASSLPLAYRDQETQYF.